This TCR beta chain came from a study of cytomegalovirus exposure and HLA in healthy donors (dated by TCRdb to between 2016 and 2019). A note on the overall study: An earlier analysis of several hundred of the donors reported more than 250 Gb of sequence data and 117 million unique TCR beta sequences from about 200 million T cells. Of the approximately 370 genotyped donors, 75% to 85% were placed in the genetic ancestry cluster associated with self-reported Caucasian donors. To study patterns of TCR occurrence, a later analysis re-analyzed previously published TCR beta repertoires from around 670 donors and added high-resolution HLA genotyping. Both class I and class II loci were covered by HLA typing, at four-digit resolution. On average, around 230,000 unique TCR beta nucleotide sequences were sequenced per donor among a few hundred genotyped donors of the cohort, with roughly 20% of those sequences being non-productive. The study used immunosequencing to profile the T cell repertoires of several hundred subjects and linked those repertoires to cytomegalovirus serostatus. To decide whether each TCR beta V gene segment behaved as functional or pseudogenic, an earlier analysis of nearly 600 of the donors relied on high-throughput TCR beta sequencing. Five DR-DQ haplotypes were treated as single units for association and clustering because of strong linkage in the cohort. Genome-wide SNP genotypes for about 60% of the roughly 670 donors were used in a later genetic analysis, which treated that subset as a discovery cohort. The study aimed to test whether signatures of past pathogen exposure could be identified by cataloging public T cell receptors. An early release that covered about 640 HLA-typed donors contained about 300 gigabases of sequencing data and approximately 85 million unique TCR sequences. Every repertoire in the discovery cohort had been generated on one and the same sequencing platform. Along with the roughly 700-subject first cohort, a separate validation cohort of roughly 110 different subjects was used. The later analysis used no new phenotypic data to find candidate immune exposures, relying instead on TCR beta sequences and their occurrence across donors. To predict cytomegalovirus infection status, the study brought together high-throughput TCR immunosequencing, statistical association of individual TCRs with disease status, and machine learning. Donor age, sex, ethnicity and CMV serostatus were collected together with the repertoire data. Typing coverage differed by locus: A, B, C, DRB1 and DQB1 were typed in about 629-640 donors, DQA1 in about 550, DPA1 in over 600, and DPB1 in 450 to 490.

The cohort comprised around 700 healthy bone marrow donors. Cohort members were all nominally healthy when sampled, although unrecorded immune exposures were likely present. The donor was CMV seropositive and was included in the group of 250 to 300 seropositive cohort members. A peripheral blood sample was provided by each donor, and peripheral blood mononuclear cells were used for TCR beta sequencing. The Qiagen DNeasy Blood Extraction Kit was used to extract genomic DNA from the blood cell samples. Spanning cysteine to phenylalanine, the CDR3 consists of 15 amino acids. Here the CDR3 DNA is all that survives: 45 bases in frame from base 1. From V the trimming removes 5 bases and from J it removes 7 bases, while the gene matches leave 8 bases of the junction unaccounted for. From a lookup of the germline V gene, CDR1 and CDR2 are MDHEN and SYDVKM. Overall study outcomes, separate from this receptor: In a later analysis, HLA-associated TCR beta chains showed more clonal expansion and lower generation probabilities than non-associated chains that were equally common. According to a later analysis, most CMV-associated TCR beta chains appeared to be HLA-restricted, and the HLA associations seemed to be driven largely by CMV exposure. In a later analysis, the rate of TCR association differed among HLA loci, with DRB1 alleles having the most associated TCRs and HLA-C alleles having the fewest. Correlated functional status among segregating V segments might reflect linkage disequilibrium, but an unknown experimental factor could not be ruled out. A group of highly shared sequence variants was considered likely to be a technical artifact of the sequencing pipeline. The authors suggested that the approach could potentially be extended to other disease states and immunological phenotypes. In a later genetic analysis, fewer N-insertions in productive TCRs were reported among donors in an Asian-associated ancestry cluster than the 666-donor mean. In a later analysis, over 15,000 TCR beta sequences were associated with specific HLA alleles at a false discovery rate of 0.05. The 87-base-pair reads could not distinguish some IMGT-functional V segments, including TRBV6-2 and TRBV6-3, so those segments were excluded. A later genetic analysis associated a missense DCLRE1C variant with V-gene and J-gene trimming of TCR beta chains, and an independent cohort replicated the association. Because HLA typing was missing for some donors at each locus, association tests included only the typed subset. The study listed 164 TCR beta chains as associated with cytomegalovirus. Broadly in line with IMGT annotations, most TCR beta V segments showed up in productive rearrangements about 90% or about 30% of the time in an earlier analysis of a few hundred of the donors. This cohort had only TCR beta chains sequenced, and the lack of alpha or paired-chain data limited which features could be detected. Roughly uniform sequencing depth across donors was assumed in presence/absence analyses, although this assumption may not hold. For the cohort, immune exposure information was limited to CMV serostatus. According to a later analysis, parvovirus B19, influenza, CMV and Epstein-Barr virus appeared linked to several top co-occurrence clusters. Across donors, most TCR sequences were observed very rarely, whereas some public TCRs were present in many individuals. Over 15 rarely observed V segments, including chromosome 9 orphons, were excluded from the earlier analysis of a few hundred of the donors because counts were too low. When HLA alleles, especially DR and DQ, strongly co-occurred, attributing TCR associations to individual alleles was difficult. A further reported finding was that TCR beta sequences accurately predicted the HLA-A and HLA-B alleles for most subjects in the first cohort. Cytomegalovirus status was reported to be diagnosed by the classifier with high specificity and sensitivity in both the original and validation cohorts. Three of the identified cytomegalovirus-associated TCR beta chains were confirmed in vitro to be specific for cytomegalovirus antigens.

The protocol used for the library was the immunoSEQ multiplex PCR assay. For the multiplex PCR, a mixture combining 60 forward primers for TCR Vbeta segments and 13 reverse primers for TCR Jbeta segments was used. Amplification of the CDR3 region of rearranged TCR beta genes was performed with a multiplex PCR assay on genomic DNA. Amplified TCR beta libraries were sequenced as 87-base-pair reads on the Illumina HiSeq System. Per the original workflow: A later analysis counted 75 million to 100 million unique TCR beta chains across the 666 repertoires, and roughly 11 million of these chains were shared by at least two donors. To remove PCR and sequencing errors, raw reads were error-corrected and collapsed into unique sequences using a nearest-neighbor algorithm that merged closely related sequences. CDR3 sequences were aligned to IMGT reference sequences to assign V, D and J gene segments. Each retained sequence needed at least a six-nucleotide match to both a V gene segment and a J gene segment. A rearrangement was called productive if the CDR3 had no stop codons and remained in frame with V and J, and every other rearrangement was called non-productive. CDR3 was defined according to IMGT convention as the region running from the second conserved V-encoded cysteine to the conserved J-encoded phenylalanine. In an earlier analysis of approximately 590 of the donors, sequences lacking an unambiguous match to a single V gene segment were excluded. An earlier analysis of a few hundred of the donors classified V segments as functional when productive rearrangements were above 56.7% and as segregating when the standard deviation between donors was above 5%. To diagnose cytomegalovirus status from the catalog of TCR beta chain sequences, a statistical classification framework was built. A later analysis assigned V and J genes by comparing TCR nucleotide sequences with IMGT/GENE-DB human TR gene sequences. Using the TCRdist pipeline, a later analysis assigned CDR3 sequences along with most-parsimonious VDJ recombination scenarios. A later analysis defined each TCR beta chain by its CDR3 amino acid sequence plus V-gene family, and excluded reads lacking a unique V-gene family. A later analysis removed over 500 highly shared, low-generation-probability nucleotide sequences to deal with suspected cross-contamination and a sequencing artifact. In a later analysis, a clonal expansion index for each public chain was calculated from normalized within-repertoire ranks of inferred template counts. A later analysis computed generation probabilities with a VDJ recombination model fitted to out-of-frame rearrangements, and checked the results against IGoR. In a later analysis, TCR-TCR, TCR-HLA and TCR-CMV co-occurrence was scored with hypergeometric tests, and a repertoire-size bias correction was applied to TCR pairs. False discovery rates were estimated in a later analysis by permuting HLA or CMV assignments 20 times. In a later analysis, co-occurring TCRs were grouped with DBSCAN, and TCRdist sequence similarity was added when clustering was performed within HLA-allele-positive subsets. For co-occurrence clustering, repertoires with fewer than 30,000 or more than 120,000 public chains were excluded, along with about five repertoires with anomalous nucleotide sharing. The table was pulled from immuneACCESS by TCRdb, which kept in-frame rearrangements only. Such tables lose some clones; where checked, under half of the loss comes from unresolved V genes, and the rest has no known cause. That table is the source of V, J and clone size, and D and trimming were worked out from the DNA. Counted in this sample were 300,000 or so clones; approximately 84% of them appeared once. 1.5% to 2.5% of the sample is held by the ten biggest clonotypes.

Details on this clone: Its recognized antigen is unknown. No much larger clone exists at a distance of one base, and base qualities are not known.

Sequences were obtained from PBMCs. The rearranged segments are TRBV28 and TRBJ1-4; 9 central nucleotides agree with TRBD1. The sequence came from a woman in her forties in good health and CMV-seropositive. The CDR3 protein sequence reads: CASSVTGGLSEKLFF. The bases read TGTGCCAGCAGTGTCACAGGGGGCCTGAGTGAAAAACTGTTTTTT.